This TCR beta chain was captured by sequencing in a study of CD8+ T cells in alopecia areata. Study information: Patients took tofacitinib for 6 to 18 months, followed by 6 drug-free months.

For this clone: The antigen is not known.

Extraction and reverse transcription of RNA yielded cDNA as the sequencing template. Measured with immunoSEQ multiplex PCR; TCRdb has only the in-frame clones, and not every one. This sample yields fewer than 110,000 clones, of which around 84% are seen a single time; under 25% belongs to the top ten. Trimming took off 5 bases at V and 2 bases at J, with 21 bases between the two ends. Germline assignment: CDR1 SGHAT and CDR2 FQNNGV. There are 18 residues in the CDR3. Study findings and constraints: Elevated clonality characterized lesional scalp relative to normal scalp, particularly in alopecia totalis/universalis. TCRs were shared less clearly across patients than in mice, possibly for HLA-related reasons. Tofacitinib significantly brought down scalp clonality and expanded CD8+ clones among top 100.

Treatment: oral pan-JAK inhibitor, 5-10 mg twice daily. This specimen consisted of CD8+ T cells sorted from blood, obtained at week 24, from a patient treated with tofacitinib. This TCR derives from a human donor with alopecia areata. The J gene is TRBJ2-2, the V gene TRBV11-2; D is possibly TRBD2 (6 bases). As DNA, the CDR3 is TGTGCCAGCAGCATAAGGGACTCCACAGCACTTAACACCGGGGAGCTGTTTTTT. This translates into CASSIRDSTALNTGELFF.